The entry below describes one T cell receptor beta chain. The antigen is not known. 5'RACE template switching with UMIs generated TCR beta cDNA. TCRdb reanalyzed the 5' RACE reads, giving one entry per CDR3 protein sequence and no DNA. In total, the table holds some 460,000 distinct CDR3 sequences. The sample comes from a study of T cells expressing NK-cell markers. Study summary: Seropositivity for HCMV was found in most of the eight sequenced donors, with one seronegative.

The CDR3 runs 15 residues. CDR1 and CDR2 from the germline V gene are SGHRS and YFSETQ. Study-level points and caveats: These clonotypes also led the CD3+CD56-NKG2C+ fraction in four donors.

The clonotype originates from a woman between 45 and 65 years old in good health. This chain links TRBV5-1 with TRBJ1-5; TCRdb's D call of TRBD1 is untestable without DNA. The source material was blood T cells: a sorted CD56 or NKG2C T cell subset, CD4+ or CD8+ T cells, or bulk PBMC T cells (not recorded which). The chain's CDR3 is CASSLDGGINQPQHF.